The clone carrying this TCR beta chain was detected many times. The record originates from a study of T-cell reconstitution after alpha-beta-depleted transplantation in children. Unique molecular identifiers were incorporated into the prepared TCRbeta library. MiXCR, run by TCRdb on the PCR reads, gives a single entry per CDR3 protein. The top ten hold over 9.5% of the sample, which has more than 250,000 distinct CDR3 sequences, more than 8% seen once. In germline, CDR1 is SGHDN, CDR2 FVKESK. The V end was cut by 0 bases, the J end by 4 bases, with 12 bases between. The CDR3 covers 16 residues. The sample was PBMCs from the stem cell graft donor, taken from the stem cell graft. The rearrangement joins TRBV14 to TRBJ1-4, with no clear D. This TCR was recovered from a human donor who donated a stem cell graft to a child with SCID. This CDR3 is CASSQELTPSNEKLFF. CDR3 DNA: TGTGCCAGCAGCCAAGAGTTGACACCAAGTAATGAAAAACTGTTTTTT.